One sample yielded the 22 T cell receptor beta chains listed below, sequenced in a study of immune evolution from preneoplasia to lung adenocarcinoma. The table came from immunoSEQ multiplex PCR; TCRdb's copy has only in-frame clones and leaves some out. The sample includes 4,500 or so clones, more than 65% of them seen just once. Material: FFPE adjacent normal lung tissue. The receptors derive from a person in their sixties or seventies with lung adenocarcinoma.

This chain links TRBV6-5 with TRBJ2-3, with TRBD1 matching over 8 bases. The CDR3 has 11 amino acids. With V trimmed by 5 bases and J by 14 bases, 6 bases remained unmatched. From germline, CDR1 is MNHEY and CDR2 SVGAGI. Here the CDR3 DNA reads TGTGCCAGCAGTACAGGGGGTGATGCGTATTTT. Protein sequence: CASSTGGDAYF.

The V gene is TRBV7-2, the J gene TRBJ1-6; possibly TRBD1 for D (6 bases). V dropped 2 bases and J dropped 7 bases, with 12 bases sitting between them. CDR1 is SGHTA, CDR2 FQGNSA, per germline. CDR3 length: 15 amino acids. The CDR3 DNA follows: TGTGCCAGCAGCTTATCGGACAGTCAGAATTCACCCCTCCACTTT. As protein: CASSLSDSQNSPLHF.

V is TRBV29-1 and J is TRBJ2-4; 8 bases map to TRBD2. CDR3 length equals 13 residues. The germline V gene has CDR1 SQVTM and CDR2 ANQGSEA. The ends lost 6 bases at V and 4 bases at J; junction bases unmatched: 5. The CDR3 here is CSVSASGKNIQYF. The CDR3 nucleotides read TGCAGCGTCTCGGCTAGCGGGAAAAACATTCAGTACTTC. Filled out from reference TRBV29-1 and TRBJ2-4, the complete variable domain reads SAVISQKPSRDICQRGTSLTIQCQVDSQVTMMFWYRQQPGQSLTLIATANQGSEATYESGFVIDKFPISRPNLTFSTLTVSNMSPEDSSIYLCSVSASGKNIQYFGAGTRLSVL.

The CDR3 sequence is CASSQEAQGVYGYTF. In nucleotides, the CDR3 is TGTGCCAGCAGCCAAGAGGCACAGGGGGTATATGGCTACACCTTC. The chain has TRBV4-2 and TRBJ1-2, with 8 positions matching TRBD1. The trim removed 0 bases at V and 5 bases at J, leaving 5 bases unmatched. CDR1 and CDR2 (germline): LGHNA, YNFKEQ. The CDR3 length is 15 residues.

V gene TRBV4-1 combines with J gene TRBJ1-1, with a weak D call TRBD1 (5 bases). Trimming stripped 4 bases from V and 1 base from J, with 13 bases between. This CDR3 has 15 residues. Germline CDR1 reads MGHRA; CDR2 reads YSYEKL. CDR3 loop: CASSPLETANTEAFF. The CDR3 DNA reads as TGCGCCAGCAGCCCGTTGGAGACAGCGAACACTGAAGCTTTCTTT.

The chain's CDR3 is CATKDNRGYLDEQYF. CDR3 DNA sequence: TGTGCCACCAAGGATAACAGGGGGTACCTCGACGAGCAGTACTTC. V and J are TRBV5-6 and TRBJ2-7; 8 bases are a match to TRBD1. The trim removed 9 bases at V and 5 bases at J, leaving 16 bases unmatched. From germline, CDR1 is SGHDT and CDR2 YYEEEE. The CDR3 is 15 residues long.

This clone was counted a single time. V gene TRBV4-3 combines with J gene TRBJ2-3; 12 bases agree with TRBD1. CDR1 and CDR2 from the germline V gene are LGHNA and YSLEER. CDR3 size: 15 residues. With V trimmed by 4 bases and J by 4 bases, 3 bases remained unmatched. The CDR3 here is CASSRGTGGSDTQYF. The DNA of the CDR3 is TGCGCCAGCAGCCGCGGGACAGGGGGCTCAGATACGCAGTATTTT.

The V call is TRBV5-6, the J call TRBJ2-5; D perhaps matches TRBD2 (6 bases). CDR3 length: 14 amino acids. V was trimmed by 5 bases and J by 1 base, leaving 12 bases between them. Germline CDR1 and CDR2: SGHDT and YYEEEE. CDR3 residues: CASSRGTLQETQYF. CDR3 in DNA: TGTGCCAGCAGTCGGGGGACTCTCCAAGAGACCCAGTACTTC.

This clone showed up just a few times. Here the CDR3 reads CASSLVVGGQGETEQYF. CDR3 in DNA: TGTGCCAGCAGCTTAGTGGTGGGGGGACAGGGGGAAACCGAGCAGTACTTC. This rearrangement joins TRBV7-2 to TRBJ2-7; 11 positions match TRBD1. This CDR3 comprises 17 residues. V shed 1 base, J shed 6 bases, and the junction held 11 bases outside the gene matches. In germline, CDR1 is SGHTA, CDR2 FQGNSA.

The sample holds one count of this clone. This CDR3 is CASSLGGNTEAFF. Written as DNA, the CDR3 is TGCGCCAGCAGCTTAGGGGGGAACACTGAAGCTTTCTTT. This chain links TRBV5-1 with TRBJ1-1; TRBD1 is a possible D gene (6 bases). Trimming stripped 2 bases from V and 1 base from J, with 6 bases between. Germline assignment: CDR1 SGHRS and CDR2 YFSETQ. The CDR3 runs to 13 residues.

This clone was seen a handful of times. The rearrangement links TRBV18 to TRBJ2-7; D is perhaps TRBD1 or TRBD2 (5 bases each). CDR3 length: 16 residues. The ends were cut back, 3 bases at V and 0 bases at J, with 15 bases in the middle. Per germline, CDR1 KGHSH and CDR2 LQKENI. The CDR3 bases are TGTGCCAGCTCACCTATCGGGGACGGGGTCTCCTACGAGCAGTACTTC. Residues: CASSPIGDGVSYEQYF.

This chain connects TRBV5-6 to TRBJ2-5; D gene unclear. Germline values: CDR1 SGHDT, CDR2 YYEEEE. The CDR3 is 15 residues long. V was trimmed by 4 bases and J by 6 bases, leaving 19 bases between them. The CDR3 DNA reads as TGTGCCAGCAGCGAGTTAAGGAGCGACGGAAAGACCCAGTACTTC. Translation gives CASSELRSDGKTQYF.

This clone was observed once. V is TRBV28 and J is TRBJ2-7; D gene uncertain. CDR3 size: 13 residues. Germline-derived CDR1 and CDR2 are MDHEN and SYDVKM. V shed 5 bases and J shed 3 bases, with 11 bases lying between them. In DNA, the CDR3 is TGTGCCAGCAGTGTTCTACAAGACTACGAGCAGTACTTC. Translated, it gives CASSVLQDYEQYF.

Here the CDR3 reads CASSLYGPEGTIYF. The CDR3, as DNA: TGTGCCAGCAGCTTATATGGACCGGAAGGCACCATATATTTT. This chain links TRBV7-2 with TRBJ1-3; D remains unclear. The germline V gene has CDR1 SGHTA and CDR2 FQGNSA. Between the trimmed V and J ends, which lost 2 bases and 9 bases, there was a span of 14 bases. This CDR3 spans 14 amino acids. Full variable domain (rest looked up from reference TRBV7-2 and TRBJ1-3): GAGVSQSPSNKVTEKGKDVELRCDPISGHTALYWYRQSLGQGLEFLIYFQGNSAPDKSGLPSDRFSAERTGGSVSTLTIQRTQQEDSAVYLCASSLYGPEGTIYFGEGSWLTVV.

The CDR3 coding sequence is TGTGCCTGGACCCCGGGGTGGGACCGTAATTCACCCCTCCACTTT. Its translation is CAWTPGWDRNSPLHF. The chain uses TRBV30 and TRBJ1-6; D is possibly TRBD1 (5 bases). This CDR3 has 15 amino acids. V shed 4 bases and J shed 6 bases, with 16 bases lying between them. Germline V lookup: CDR1 GTSNPN, CDR2 SVGIG (reference sequence).

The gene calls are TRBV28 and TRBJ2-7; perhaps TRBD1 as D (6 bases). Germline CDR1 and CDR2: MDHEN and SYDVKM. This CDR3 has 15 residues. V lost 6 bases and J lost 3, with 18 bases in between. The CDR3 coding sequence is TGTGCCAGCAGGTACAGACAGGACCTATACTACGAGCAGTACTTC. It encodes CASRYRQDLYYEQYF.

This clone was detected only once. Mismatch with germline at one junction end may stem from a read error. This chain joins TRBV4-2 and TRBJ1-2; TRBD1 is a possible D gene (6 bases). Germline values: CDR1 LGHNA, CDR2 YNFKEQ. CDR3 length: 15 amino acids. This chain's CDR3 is CASSQSRGSNYGYTF. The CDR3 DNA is TGTGCCAGCAGCCAAAGCAGGGGTTCTAACTATGGTTACACCTTC.

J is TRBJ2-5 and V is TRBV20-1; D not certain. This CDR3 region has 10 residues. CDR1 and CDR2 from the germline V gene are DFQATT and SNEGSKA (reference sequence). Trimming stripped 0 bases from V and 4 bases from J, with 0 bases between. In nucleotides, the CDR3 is TGCAGTGCTAGAGAAGAGACCCAGTACTTC. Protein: CSAREETQYF.

CDR3 nucleotide sequence: TGCAGCGTTGAAGCTTCAGGGGGTGGCTACACCTTC. The encoded protein is CSVEASGGGYTF. The chain uses TRBV29-1 and TRBJ1-2, with TRBD1 matching over 7 bases. This CDR3 has 12 amino acids. V lost 1 base to trimming and J lost 7 bases; unmatched junction nucleotides: 3. Germline CDR1 and CDR2: SQVTM and ANQGSEA.

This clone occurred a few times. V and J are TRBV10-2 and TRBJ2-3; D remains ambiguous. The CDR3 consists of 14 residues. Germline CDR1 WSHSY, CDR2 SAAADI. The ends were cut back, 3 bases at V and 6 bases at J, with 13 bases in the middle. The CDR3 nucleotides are TGCGCCAGCAGTGATATGGACCGGATTGATACGCAGTATTTT. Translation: CASSDMDRIDTQYF.

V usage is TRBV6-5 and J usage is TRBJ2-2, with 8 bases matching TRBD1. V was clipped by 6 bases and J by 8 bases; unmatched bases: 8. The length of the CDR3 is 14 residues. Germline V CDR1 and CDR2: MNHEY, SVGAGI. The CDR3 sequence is CASSLRQGRGELFF. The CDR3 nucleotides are TGTGCCAGCAGCCTACGACAGGGGAGAGGGGAGCTGTTTTTT.

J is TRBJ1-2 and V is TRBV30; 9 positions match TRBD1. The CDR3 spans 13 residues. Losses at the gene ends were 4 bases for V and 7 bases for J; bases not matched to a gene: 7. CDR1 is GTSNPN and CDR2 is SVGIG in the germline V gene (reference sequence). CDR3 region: CAWNPGQGFGYTF. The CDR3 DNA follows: TGTGCCTGGAACCCGGGACAGGGCTTTGGCTACACCTTC.